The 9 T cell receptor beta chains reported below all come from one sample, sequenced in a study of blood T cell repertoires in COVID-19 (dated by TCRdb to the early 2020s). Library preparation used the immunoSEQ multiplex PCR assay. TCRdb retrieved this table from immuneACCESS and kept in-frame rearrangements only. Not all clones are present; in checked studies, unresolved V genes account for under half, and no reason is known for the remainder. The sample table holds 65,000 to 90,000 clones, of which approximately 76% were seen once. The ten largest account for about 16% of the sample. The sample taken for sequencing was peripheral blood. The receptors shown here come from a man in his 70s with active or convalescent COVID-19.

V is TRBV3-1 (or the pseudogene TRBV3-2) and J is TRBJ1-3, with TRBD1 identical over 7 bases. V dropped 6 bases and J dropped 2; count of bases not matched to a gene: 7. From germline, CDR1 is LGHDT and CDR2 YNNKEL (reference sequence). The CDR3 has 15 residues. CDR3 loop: CASSPPGTAGNTIYF. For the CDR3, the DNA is TGTGCCAGCAGTCCACCCGGGACAGCTGGAAACACCATATATTTT.

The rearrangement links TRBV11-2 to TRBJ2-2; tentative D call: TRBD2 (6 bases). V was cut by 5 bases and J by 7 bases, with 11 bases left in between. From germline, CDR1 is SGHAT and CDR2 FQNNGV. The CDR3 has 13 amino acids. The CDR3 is CASSLGLFGELFF. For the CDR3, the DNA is TGTGCCAGCAGCCTGGGACTGTTCGGGGAGCTGTTTTTT.

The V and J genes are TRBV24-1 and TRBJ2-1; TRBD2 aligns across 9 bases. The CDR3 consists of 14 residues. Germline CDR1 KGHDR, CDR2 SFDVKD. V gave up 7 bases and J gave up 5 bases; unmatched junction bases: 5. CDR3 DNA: TGTGCCACCAGGCTAGCGGGGTTCAACAATGAGCAGTTCTTC. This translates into CATRLAGFNNEQFF.

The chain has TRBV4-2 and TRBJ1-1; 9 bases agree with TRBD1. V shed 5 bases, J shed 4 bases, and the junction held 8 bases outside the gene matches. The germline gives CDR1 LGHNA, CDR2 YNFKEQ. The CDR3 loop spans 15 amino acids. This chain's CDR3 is CASSTNRGQGTEAFF. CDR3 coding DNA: TGTGCCAGCAGCACAAACAGGGGGCAGGGCACTGAAGCTTTCTTT.

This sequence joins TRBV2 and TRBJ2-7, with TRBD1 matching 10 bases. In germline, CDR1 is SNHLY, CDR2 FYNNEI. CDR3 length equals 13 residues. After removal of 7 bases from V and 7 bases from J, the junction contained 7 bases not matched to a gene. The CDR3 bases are TGTGCCAGCACGGACAGGGGGAAGGGAGAGCAGTACTTC. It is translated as CASTDRGKGEQYF.

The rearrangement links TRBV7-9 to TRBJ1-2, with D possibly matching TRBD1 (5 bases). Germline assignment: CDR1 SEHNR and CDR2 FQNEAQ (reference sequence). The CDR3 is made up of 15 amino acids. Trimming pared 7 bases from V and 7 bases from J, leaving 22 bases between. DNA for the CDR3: TGTGCCAGCACTGTAAGGGAGGCAGGGTCTTTTGGCTACACCTTC. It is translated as CASTVREAGSFGYTF.

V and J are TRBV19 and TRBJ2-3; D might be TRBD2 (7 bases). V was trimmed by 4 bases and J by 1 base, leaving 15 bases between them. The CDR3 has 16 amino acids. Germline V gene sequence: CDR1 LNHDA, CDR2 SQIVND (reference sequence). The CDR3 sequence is CASSSGGGAGTDTQYF. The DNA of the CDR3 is TGTGCCAGTAGTAGTGGGGGGGGCGCCGGCACAGATACGCAGTATTTT. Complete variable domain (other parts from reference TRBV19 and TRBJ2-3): DGGITQSPKYLFRKEGQNVTLSCEQNLNHDAMYWYRQDPGQGLRLIYYSQIVNDFQKGDIAEGYSVSREKKESFPLTVTSAQKNPTAFYLCASSSGGGAGTDTQYFGPGTRLTVL.

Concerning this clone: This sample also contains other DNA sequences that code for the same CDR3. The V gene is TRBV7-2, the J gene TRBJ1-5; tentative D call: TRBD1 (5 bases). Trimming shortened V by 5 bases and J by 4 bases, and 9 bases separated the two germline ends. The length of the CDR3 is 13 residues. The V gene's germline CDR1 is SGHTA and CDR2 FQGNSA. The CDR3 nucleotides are TGTGCCAGCAGCCCGCAGGGAAATCAGCCCCAGCATTTT. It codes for CASSPQGNQPQHF.

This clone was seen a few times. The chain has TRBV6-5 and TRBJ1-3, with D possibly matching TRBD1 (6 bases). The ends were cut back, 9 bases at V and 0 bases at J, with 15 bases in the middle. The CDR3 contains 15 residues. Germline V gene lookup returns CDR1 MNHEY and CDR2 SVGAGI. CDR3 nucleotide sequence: TGTGCCAGTCGGGACATCTCTAACTCTGGAAACACCATATATTTT. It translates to CASRDISNSGNTIYF.